This T cell receptor beta chain was captured by sequencing in a study of blood T cell repertoires in COVID-19. Whole-study context: T cells, B-cell-depleted T cells, or PBMCs supplied cDNA or gDNA.

The CDR3 contains 13 residues. Data came from immunoSEQ multiplex PCR; TCRdb stores just in-frame clones and leaves some out. The sample lists about 46,000 clones; approximately 89% were seen once. This sequence joins TRBV21-1 and TRBJ1-1. TRBV21-1 constitutes a pseudogene. Sequenced sample: peripheral blood. The receptor's source is a man in his 60s with acute or convalescent COVID-19. The CDR3 DNA follows: TGTGCCAGCAGCACCAGACTGCCAGTTGAAGCTTTCTTT. Amino acids: CASSTRLPVEAFF.